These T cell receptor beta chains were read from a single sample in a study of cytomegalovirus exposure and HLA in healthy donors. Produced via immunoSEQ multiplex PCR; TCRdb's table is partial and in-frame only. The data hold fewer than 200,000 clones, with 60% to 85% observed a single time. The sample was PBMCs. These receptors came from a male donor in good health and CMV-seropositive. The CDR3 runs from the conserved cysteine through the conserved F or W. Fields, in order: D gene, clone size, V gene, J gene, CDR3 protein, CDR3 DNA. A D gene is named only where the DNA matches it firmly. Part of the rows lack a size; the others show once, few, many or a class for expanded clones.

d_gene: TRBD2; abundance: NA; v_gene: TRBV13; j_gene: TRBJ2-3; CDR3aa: CASSFTLPGLAGGPSTDTQYF; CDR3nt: TGTGCCAGCAGCTTTACCTTACCTGGACTAGCGGGGGGCCCCAGCACAGATACGCAGTATTTT
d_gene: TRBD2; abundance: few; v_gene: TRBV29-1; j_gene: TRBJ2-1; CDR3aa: CSVVRAGAEQFF; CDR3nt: TGCAGCGTTGTTCGAGCGGGGGCCGAGCAGTTCTTC
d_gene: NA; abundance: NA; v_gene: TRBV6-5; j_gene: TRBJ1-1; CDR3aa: CASSYSTGVGTEAFF; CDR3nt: TGTGCCAGCAGTTACTCGACAGGTGTGGGCACTGAAGCTTTCTTT
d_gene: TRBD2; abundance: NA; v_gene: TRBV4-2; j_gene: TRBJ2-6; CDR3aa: CASSQVAGSGANVLTF; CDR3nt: TGTGCCAGCAGCCAAGTAGCGGGCTCTGGGGCCAACGTCCTGACTTTC
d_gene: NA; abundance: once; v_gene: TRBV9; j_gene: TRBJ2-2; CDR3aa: CASSPLRSVNTGELFF; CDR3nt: TGTGCCAGCAGCCCCCTCCGCTCAGTGAACACCGGGGAGCTGTTTTTT
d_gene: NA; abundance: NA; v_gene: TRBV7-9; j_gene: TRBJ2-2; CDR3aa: CASSFIFDGAGELFF; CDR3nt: TGTGCCAGCAGCTTTATTTTCGACGGGGCCGGGGAGCTGTTTTTT
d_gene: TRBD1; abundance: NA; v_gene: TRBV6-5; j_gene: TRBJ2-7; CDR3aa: CASNPTGVGEQCF; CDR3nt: TGTGCCAGCAATCCGACAGGGGTGGGCGAGCAGTGCTTC
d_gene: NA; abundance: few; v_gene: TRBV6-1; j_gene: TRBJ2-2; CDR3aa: CASSELGETGELFF; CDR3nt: TGTGCCAGCAGTGAATTGGGAGAAACCGGGGAGCTGTTTTTT
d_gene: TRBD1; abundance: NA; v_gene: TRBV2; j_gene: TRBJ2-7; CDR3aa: CASSSGQGSYEQYF; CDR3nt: TGTGCCAGCAGCAGTGGACAGGGGTCCTACGAGCAGTACTTC
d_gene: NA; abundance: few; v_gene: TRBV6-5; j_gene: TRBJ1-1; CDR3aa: CASSYELNTEAFF; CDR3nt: TGTGCCAGCAGTTATGAGCTGAACACTGAAGCTTTCTTT
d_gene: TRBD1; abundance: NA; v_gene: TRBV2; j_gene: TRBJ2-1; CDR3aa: CASSFDRVNEQFF; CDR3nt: TGTGCCAGCAGTTTTGACAGGGTCAATGAGCAGTTCTTC
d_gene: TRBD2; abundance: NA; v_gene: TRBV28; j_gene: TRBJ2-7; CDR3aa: CASSLAVEQYF; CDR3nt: TGTGCCAGCAGTCTAGCGGTCGAGCAGTACTTC
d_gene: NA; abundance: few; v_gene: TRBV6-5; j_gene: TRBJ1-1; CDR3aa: CASSSLREITEAFF; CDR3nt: TGTGCCAGCAGCTCCCTCCGGGAGATCACTGAAGCTTTCTTT
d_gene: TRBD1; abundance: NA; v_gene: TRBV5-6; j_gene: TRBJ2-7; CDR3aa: CASSPGTARVKYEQYF; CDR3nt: TGTGCCAGCAGCCCCGGGACAGCACGTGTTAAATACGAGCAGTACTTC
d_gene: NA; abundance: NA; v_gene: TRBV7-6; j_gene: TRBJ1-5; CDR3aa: CASSLVGGREPQHF; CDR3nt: TGTGCCAGCAGCTTAGTGGGGGGGCGGGAGCCCCAGCATTTT
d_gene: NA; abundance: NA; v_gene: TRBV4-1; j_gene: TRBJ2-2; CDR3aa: CASSQEGRVNGGELFF; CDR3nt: TGCGCCAGCAGCCAAGAGGGTCGGGTGAACGGCGGGGAGCTGTTTTTT
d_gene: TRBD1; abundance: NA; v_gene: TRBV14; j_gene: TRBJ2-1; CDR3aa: CASSKGAREQFF; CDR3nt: TGTGCCAGCAGCAAGGGGGCTAGGGAGCAGTTCTTC
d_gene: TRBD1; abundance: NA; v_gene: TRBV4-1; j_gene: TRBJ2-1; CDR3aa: CASNRGTGGNNEQFF; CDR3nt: TGCGCCAGCAACCGGGGGACAGGGGGGAACAATGAGCAGTTCTTC
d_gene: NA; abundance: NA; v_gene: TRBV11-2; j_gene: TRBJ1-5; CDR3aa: CASSLDRAQPQHF; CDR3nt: TGTGCCAGCAGCTTAGACAGGGCACAGCCCCAGCATTTT
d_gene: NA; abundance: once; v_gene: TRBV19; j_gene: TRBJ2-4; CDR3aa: CASTFSGGRKNIQYF; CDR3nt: TGTGCCAGTACCTTCTCCGGGGGGCGGAAAAACATTCAGTACTTC
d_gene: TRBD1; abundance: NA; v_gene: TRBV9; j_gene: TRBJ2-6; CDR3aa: CASSVDRVGANVLTF; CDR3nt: TGTGCCAGCAGCGTCGACAGGGTTGGGGCCAACGTCCTGACTTTC
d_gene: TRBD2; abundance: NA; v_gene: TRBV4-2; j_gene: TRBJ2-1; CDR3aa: CASSYGGGTSGYNEQFF; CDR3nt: TGTGCCAGCAGCTACGGTGGGGGGACTAGCGGGTACAATGAGCAGTTCTTC